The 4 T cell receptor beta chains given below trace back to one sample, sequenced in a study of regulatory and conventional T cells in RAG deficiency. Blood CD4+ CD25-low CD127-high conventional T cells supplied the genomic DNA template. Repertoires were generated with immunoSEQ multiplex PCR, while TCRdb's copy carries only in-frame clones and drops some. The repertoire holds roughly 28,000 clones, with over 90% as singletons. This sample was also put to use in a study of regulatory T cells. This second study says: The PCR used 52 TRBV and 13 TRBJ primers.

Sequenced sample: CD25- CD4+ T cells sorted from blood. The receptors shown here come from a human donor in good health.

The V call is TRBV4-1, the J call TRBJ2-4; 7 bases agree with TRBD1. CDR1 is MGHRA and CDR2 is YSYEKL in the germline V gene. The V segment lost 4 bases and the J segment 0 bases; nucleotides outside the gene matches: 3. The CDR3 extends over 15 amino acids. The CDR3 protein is CASSPQGTAKNIQYF. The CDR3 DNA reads TGCGCCAGCAGCCCACAGGGGACAGCCAAAAACATTCAGTACTTC.

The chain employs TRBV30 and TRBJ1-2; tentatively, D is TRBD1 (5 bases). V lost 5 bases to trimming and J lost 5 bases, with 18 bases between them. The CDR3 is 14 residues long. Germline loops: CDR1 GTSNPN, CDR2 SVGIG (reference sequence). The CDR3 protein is CAWGSSGVGYGYTF. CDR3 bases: TGTGCCTGGGGCTCATCGGGGGTAGGATATGGCTACACCTTC.

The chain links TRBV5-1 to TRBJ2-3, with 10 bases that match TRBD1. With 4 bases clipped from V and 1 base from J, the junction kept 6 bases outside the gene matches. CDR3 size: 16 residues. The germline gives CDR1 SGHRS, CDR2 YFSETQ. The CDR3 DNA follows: TGCGCCAGCAGCCGACCCGGGACAGGGGGCACAGATACGCAGTATTTT. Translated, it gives CASSRPGTGGTDTQYF.

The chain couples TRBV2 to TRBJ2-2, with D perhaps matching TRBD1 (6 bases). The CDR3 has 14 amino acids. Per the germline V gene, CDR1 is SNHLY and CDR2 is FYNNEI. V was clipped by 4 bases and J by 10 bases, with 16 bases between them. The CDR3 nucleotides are TGTGCCAGCAGTGGCAACAGGGAACACGAGGAGCTGTTTTTT. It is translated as CASSGNREHEELFF.